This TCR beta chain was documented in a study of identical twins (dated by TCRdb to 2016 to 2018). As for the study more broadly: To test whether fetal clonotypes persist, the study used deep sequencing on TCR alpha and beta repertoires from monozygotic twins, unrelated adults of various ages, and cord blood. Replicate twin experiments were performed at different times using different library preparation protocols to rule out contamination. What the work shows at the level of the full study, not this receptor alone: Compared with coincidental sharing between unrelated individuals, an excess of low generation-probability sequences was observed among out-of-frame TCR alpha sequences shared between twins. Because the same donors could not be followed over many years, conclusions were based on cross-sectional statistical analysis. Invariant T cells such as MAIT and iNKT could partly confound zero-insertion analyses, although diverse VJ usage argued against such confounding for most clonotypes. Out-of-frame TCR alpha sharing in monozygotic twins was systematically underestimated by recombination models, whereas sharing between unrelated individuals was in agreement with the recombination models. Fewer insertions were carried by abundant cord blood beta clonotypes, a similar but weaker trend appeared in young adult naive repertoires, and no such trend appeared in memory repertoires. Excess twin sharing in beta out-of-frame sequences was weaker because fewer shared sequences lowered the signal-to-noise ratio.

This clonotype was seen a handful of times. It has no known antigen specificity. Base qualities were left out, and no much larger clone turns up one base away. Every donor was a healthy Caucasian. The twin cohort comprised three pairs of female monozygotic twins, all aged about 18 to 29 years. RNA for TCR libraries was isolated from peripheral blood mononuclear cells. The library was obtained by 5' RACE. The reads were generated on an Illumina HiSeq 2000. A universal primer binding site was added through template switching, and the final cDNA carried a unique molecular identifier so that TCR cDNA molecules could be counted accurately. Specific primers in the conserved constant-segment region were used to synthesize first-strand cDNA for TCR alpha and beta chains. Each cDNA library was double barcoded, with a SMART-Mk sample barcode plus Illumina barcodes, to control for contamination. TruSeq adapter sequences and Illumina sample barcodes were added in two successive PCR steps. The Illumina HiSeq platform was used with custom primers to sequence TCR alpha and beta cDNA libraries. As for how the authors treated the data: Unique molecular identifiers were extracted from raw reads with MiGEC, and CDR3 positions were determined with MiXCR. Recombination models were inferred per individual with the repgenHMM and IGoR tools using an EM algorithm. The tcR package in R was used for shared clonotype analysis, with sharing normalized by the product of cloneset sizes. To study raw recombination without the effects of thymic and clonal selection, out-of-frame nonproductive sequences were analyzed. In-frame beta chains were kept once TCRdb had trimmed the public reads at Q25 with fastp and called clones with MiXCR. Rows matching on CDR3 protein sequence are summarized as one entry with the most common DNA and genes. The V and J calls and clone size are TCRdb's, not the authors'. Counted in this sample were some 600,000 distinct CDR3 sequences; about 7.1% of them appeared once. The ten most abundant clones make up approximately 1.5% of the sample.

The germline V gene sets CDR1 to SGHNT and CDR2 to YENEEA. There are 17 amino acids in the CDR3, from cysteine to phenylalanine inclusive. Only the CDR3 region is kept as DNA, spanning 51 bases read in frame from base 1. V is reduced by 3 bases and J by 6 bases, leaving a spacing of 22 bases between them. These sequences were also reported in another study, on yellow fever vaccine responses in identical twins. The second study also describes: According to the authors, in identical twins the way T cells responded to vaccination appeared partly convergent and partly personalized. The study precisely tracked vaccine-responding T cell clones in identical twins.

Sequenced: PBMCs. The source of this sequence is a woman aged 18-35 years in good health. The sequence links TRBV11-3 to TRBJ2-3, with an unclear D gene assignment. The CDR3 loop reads CASSLGLKDPVADTQYF. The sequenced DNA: TGTGCCAGCAGCTTGGGTCTCAAGGATCCCGTCGCGGATACGCAGTATTTT.